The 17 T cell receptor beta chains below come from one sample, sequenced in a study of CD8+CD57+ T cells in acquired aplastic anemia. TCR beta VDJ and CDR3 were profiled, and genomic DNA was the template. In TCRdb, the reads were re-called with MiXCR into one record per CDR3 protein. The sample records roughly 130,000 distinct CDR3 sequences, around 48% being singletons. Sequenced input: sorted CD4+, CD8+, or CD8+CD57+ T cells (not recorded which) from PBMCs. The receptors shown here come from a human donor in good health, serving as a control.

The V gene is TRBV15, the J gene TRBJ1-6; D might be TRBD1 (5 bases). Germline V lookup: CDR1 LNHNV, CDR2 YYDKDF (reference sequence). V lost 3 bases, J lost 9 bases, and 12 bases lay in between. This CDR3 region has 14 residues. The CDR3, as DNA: TGTGCCACCAGCAGGGGACCCCCCAGTTCACCCCTCCACTTT. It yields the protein CATSRGPPSSPLHF.

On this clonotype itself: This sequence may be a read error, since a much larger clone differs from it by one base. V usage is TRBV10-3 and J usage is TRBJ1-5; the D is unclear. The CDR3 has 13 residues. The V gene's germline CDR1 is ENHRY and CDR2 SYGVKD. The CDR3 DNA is TGTGCCAGCAGTTTTACGGCCGGTCAGCCCCAGCATTTT. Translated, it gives CASSFTAGQPQHF.

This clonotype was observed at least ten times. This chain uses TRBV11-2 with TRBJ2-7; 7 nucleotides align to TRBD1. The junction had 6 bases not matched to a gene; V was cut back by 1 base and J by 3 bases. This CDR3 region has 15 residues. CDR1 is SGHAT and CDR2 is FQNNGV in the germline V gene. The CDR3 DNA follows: TGTGCCAGCAGCTTAGGACCGGGACAGAACTACGAGCAGTACTTC. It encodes CASSLGPGQNYEQYF.

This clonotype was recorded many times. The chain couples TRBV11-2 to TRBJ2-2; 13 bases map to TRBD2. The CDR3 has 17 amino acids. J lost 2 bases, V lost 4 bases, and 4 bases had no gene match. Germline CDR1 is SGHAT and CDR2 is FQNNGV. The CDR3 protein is CASSWTSGGPNTGELFF. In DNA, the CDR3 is TGTGCCAGCAGCTGGACTAGCGGGGGACCTAACACCGGGGAGCTGTTTTTT.

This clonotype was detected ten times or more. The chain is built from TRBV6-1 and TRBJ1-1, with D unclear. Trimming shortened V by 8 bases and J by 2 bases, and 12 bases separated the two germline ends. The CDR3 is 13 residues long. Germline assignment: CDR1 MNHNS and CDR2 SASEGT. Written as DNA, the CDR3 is TGTGCCAGCCCCAGGACTGCCAACACTGAAGCTTTCTTT. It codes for CASPRTANTEAFF.

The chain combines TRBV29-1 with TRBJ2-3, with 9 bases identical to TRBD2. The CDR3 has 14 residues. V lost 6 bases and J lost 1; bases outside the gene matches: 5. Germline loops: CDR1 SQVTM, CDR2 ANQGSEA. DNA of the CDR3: TGCAGCGTAAGGCCTAGCGGGGGCACAGATACGCAGTATTTT. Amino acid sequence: CSVRPSGGTDTQYF.

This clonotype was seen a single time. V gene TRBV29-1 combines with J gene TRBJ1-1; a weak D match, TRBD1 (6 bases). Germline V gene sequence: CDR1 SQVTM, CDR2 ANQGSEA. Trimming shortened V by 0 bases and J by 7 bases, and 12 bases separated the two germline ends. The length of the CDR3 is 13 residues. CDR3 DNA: TGCAGCGTTGAAGAGGGGGCGAGGGATGAAGCTTTCTTT. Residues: CSVEEGARDEAFF.

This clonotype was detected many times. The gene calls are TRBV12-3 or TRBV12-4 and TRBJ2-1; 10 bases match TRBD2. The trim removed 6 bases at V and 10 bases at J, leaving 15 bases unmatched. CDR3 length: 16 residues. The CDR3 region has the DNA TGTGCCAGCAGACAGGGGGTAGCGGGGGGACTAGGGGAGCAGTTCTTC. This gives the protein CASRQGVAGGLGEQFF.

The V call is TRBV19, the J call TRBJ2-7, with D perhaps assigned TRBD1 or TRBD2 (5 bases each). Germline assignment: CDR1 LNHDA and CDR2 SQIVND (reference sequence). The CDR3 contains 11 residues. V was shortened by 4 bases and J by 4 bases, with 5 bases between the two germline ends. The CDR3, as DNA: TGTGCCAGTAGTAGGGGGTACGAGCAGTACTTC. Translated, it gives CASSRGYEQYF.

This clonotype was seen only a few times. CDR3 sequence reads: CASSSQGGNQPQHF. The CDR3 nucleotides read TGTGCCAGTAGTTCCCAGGGTGGCAATCAGCCCCAGCATTTT. The gene calls are TRBV19 and TRBJ1-5; D possibly corresponds to TRBD1 (5 bases). Germline CDR1 is LNHDA and CDR2 is SQIVND (reference sequence). CDR3 length: 14 residues. Deletions cut 5 bases from V and 2 bases from J, with 10 bases between.

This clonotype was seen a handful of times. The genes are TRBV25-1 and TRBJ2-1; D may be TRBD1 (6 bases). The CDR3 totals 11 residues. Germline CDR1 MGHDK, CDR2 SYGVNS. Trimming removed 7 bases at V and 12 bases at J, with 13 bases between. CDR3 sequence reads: CASNLQGRQFF. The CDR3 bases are TGTGCCAGCAACCTACAGGGAAGGCAGTTCTTC.

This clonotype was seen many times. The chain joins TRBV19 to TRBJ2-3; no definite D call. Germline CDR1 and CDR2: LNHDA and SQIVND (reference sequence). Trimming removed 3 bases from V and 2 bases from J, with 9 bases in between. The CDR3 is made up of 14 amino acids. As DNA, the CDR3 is TGTGCCAGTAGTATCCTGCAGCACACAGATACGCAGTATTTT. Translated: CASSILQHTDTQYF.

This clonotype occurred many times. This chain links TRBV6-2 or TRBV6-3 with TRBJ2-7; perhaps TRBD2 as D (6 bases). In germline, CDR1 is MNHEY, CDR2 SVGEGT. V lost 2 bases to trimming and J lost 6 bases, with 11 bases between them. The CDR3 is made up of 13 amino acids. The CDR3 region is CASSYGGGAEQYF. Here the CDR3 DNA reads TGTGCCAGCAGTTACGGTGGAGGGGCCGAGCAGTACTTC.

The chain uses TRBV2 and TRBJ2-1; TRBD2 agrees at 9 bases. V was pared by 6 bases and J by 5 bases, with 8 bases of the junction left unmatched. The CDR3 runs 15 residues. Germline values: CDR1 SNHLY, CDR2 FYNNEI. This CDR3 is CASRGSGRQNNEQFF. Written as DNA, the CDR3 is TGTGCCAGCAGAGGAAGCGGGAGGCAGAACAATGAGCAGTTCTTC.

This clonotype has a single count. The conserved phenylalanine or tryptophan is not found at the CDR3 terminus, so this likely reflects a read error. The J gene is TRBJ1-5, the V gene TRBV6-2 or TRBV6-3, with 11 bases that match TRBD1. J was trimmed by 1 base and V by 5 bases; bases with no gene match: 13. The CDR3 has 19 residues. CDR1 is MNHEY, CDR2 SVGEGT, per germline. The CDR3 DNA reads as TGTGCCAGCAGTCCCCGGACAGGGGGCGGCGGTGGGAGCAATCAGCCCCAGCATTCA. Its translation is CASSPRTGGGGGSNQPQHS.

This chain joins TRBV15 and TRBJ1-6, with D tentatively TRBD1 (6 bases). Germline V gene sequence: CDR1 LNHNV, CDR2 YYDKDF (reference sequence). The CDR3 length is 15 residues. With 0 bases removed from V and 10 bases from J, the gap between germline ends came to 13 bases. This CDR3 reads CATSRETRRGSPLHF. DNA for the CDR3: TGTGCCACCAGCAGAGAGACAAGGAGGGGGTCACCCCTCCACTTT.

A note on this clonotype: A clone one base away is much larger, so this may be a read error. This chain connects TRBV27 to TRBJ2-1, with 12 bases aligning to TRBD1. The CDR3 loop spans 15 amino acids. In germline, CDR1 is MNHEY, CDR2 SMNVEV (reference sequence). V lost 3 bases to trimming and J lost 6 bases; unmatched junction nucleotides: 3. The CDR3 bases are TGTGCCAGCAGTTTCCCGGGACAGGGGGCCAATGAGCAGTTCTTC. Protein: CASSFPGQGANEQFF.